This note documents a single T cell receptor beta chain sequence. Antigen unknown. The data belong to a study of blood T cells in healthy people across ages. In germline, CDR1 is MDHEN, CDR2 SYDVKM. V gave up 4 bases and J gave up 11 bases; unmatched junction bases: 15. The CDR3 sequence is 15 residues long. PCR was performed a second time for roughly 6 to 12 cycles using a sample-barcoded 5' primer and a J-beta primer mix. Tags on each cDNA molecule came from a template-switch adaptor with 12 random nucleotides. TCRdb re-called the 5' RACE reads with MiXCR, one entry per CDR3 protein. The data contain under 2 million distinct CDR3 sequences, around 35% of them seen just once; the ten biggest clones take up around 11%. Study-wide results and limits: PBMCs were not sorted, which prevented a conclusive comparison of naive versus antigen-experienced cells.

The TCR comes from a woman in her 30s in good health. Sequencing was performed on blood. The gene calls are TRBV28 and TRBJ2-5, with TRBD1 identical over 8 bases. The CDR3 coding sequence is TGTGCCAGCAGTTCCAGGGGGCACTCCTACAATGAGCAGTACTTC. Translating it yields CASSSRGHSYNEQYF.